Here is one T cell receptor (beta chain) with its context. Its antigen remains unknown. Looked up from germline, CDR1 is SGHAT and CDR2 is FQDESV (reference sequence). Trimming stripped 5 bases from V and 0 bases from J, with 17 bases between. The CDR3 runs 18 residues. This entry belongs to a study of response to subunit inactivated influenza vaccine. TCRdb reanalysed the RT-PCR reads using MiXCR and keeps one entry per CDR3 protein. The sample records about 190,000 distinct CDR3 sequences, around 14% being singletons. Study-level results: Authors suggested few new T cells are recruited by each seasonal influenza vaccination.

Sample: CD8+ T cells sorted from PBMCs, taken roughly 5 days after vaccination. The source is a man aged 50-60 years who received an inactivated influenza vaccine. The chain links TRBV11-1 to TRBJ2-6; no firm D call. Here the CDR3 reads CASSASIAYVSGANVLTF. The CDR3 coding sequence is TGTGCCAGCAGCGCATCAATAGCCTACGTCTCTGGGGCCAACGTCCTGACTTTC.